Presented here are 6 T cell receptor beta chains from one specimen sequenced in a study of T cell responses to AZD1222 COVID-19 vaccine. Only in-frame clones appear in the TCRdb table, and some are missing; sequencing was by immunoSEQ multiplex PCR. There are nearly 90,000 clones in the sample; approximately 88% occur only once, and 5.8% lies in the top ten. The input for sequencing was peripheral blood, taken on day 0 of AZD1222 vaccination. These receptors were collected from an adult in good health.

V is TRBV24-1 and J is TRBJ2-1; 9 nucleotides align to TRBD2. After removal of 4 bases from V and 4 bases from J, the junction contained 10 bases not matched to a gene. Germline V lookup: CDR1 KGHDR, CDR2 SFDVKD. The CDR3 is 17 residues long. Here the CDR3 reads CATSDASGTSLYNEQFF. The CDR3 region has the DNA TGTGCCACCAGTGACGCTTCCGGGACTAGCCTTTACAATGAGCAGTTCTTC.

The chain links TRBV3-1 (or the pseudogene TRBV3-2) to TRBJ2-1, with TRBD2 as a possible D gene (6 bases). The V gene lost 1 base and the J gene lost 5 bases, with 12 bases spanning the gap. The CDR3 spans 15 residues. CDR1 and CDR2 (germline): LGHDT, YNNKEL (reference sequence). As DNA, the CDR3 is TGTGCCAGCAGCCAAGGGACTACCCACGACAATGAGCAGTTCTTC. Its protein product is CASSQGTTHDNEQFF.

V usage is TRBV4-2 and J usage is TRBJ2-2, with 10 nucleotides matching TRBD1. CDR1 LGHNA and CDR2 YNFKEQ come from the germline V gene. The CDR3 runs to 16 residues. J gave up 6 bases and V 0 bases, and 4 bases lay outside the gene matches. CDR3 coding DNA: TGTGCCAGCAGCCAAGATTGGACAGGGGGTTCCGGGGAGCTGTTTTTT. Its protein is CASSQDWTGGSGELFF.

In nucleotides, the CDR3 is TGTGCCAGCAGCCCGGGGACAGCCGGCGAAAAACTGTTTTTT. Translating it yields CASSPGTAGEKLFF. This chain joins TRBV7-9 and TRBJ1-4, with 7 bases that match TRBD1. This CDR3 is 14 amino acids long. Germline CDR1 is SEHNR and CDR2 is FQNEAQ (reference sequence). V lost 5 bases, J lost 8 bases, and 8 bases stayed unmatched.

V and J are TRBV5-4 and TRBJ2-5; 8 positions agree with TRBD2. Germline trimming cut 0 bases from V and 2 bases from J; bases unmatched to any gene: 3. Per the germline V gene, CDR1 is SGHNT and CDR2 is YYREEE (reference sequence). The CDR3 consists of 15 residues. DNA of the CDR3: TGTGCCAGCAGCTTGGCCGGGACTAGACAAGAGACCCAGTACTTC. Its protein is CASSLAGTRQETQYF.

The V and J genes are TRBV5-5 and TRBJ1-1, with TRBD1 matching over 8 bases. The CDR3 loop spans 13 amino acids. After removal of 4 bases from V and 6 bases from J, the junction contained 5 bases not matched to a gene. The germline gives CDR1 SGHKS, CDR2 YYEKEE (reference sequence). The CDR3 DNA reads TGTGCCAGCAGCATACAGACAGGGGCTGAAGCTTTCTTT. This gives the protein CASSIQTGAEAFF.